The 28 T cell receptor beta chains presented below share a single source sample, sequenced in a study of neoadjuvant anti-PD-1 for oral cavity cancer. Using immunoSEQ multiplex PCR, the repertoire was profiled, and TCRdb retains in-frame clones only, with some absent. The sample contains over 7,500 clones, less than 70% of which appear only once. Documented time point: after neoadjuvant nivolumab, at surgical resection. The sequencing used PBMCs, collected after nivolumab (anti-PD-1) treatment. The receptors stem from a person between 40 and 79 years old with oral cavity squamous cell carcinoma.

This clone showed up just a few times. A read error may account for a junction end that differs from germline. This sequence joins TRBV6-1 and TRBJ1-4; weak D call: TRBD1 (5 bases). The CDR3 sequence is 12 residues long. The germline gives CDR1 MNHNS, CDR2 SASEGT. The DNA of the CDR3 is TGTGCCAGCAGCGGCACCTTTGGGGGAACGCTTTTT. It codes for CASSGTFGGTLF.

The rearrangement joins TRBV5-6 to TRBJ1-3; D ambiguous. The germline CDR1 and CDR2 sequences are SGHDT and YYEEEE. V was clipped by 0 bases and J by 0 bases, with 4 bases between them. The CDR3 consists of 14 residues. CDR3 protein: CASSLAGSGNTIYF. In DNA, the CDR3 is TGTGCCAGCAGCTTGGCGGGCTCTGGAAACACCATATATTTT. The complete variable domain, with remaining parts taken from reference TRBV5-6 and TRBJ1-3, reads DAGVTQSPTHLIKTRGQQVTLRCSPKSGHDTVSWYQQALGQGPQFIFQYYEEEERQRGNFPDRFSGHQFPNYSSELNVNALLLGDSALYLCASSLAGSGNTIYFGEGSWLTVV.

The chain joins TRBV19 to TRBJ2-1; maybe TRBD1 (6 bases). CDR1 is LNHDA and CDR2 is SQIVND in the germline V gene (reference sequence). This CDR3 has 15 residues. The ends were cut back, 7 bases at V and 2 bases at J, with 15 bases in the middle. The CDR3 here is CASKRTATTYNEQFF. For the CDR3, the DNA is TGTGCCAGTAAAAGGACAGCCACCACCTACAATGAGCAGTTCTTC.

In its sample, this clone was seen a few times. The chain links TRBV10-1 to TRBJ2-3; D perhaps matches TRBD2 (5 bases). Trimming cost V 4 bases and J 2 bases, with 7 bases left between them. Germline lookup yields CDR1 WNHNN and CDR2 SYGVQD (reference sequence). The CDR3 is 13 residues long. CDR3 region: CASSATITDTQYF. The CDR3 DNA follows: TGCGCCAGCAGTGCGACTATCACAGATACGCAGTATTTT.

The V call is TRBV14, the J call TRBJ1-5, with D tentatively TRBD1 (6 bases). V was shortened by 7 bases and J by 3 bases, with 28 bases between the two germline ends. CDR3 size: 19 residues. Germline assignment: CDR1 SGHDN and CDR2 FVKESK. Here the CDR3 DNA reads TGTGCCAGCACCTACCTCCGGGGGGCGCGGAAATCCCACAATCAGCCCCAGCATTTT. It encodes CASTYLRGARKSHNQPQHF.

The chain joins TRBV7-3 to TRBJ2-5, with D tentatively TRBD1 (5 bases). The V gene's germline CDR1 is SGHTA and CDR2 FQGTGA. This CDR3 spans 14 amino acids. V gave up 0 bases and J gave up 1 base, with 6 bases separating them. The CDR3 loop is CASSLTGAQETQYF. Written as DNA, the CDR3 is TGTGCCAGCAGCTTAACAGGGGCCCAAGAGACCCAGTACTTC. Variable domain in full (rest from reference TRBV7-3 and TRBJ2-5): GAGVSQTPSNKVTEKGKYVELRCDPISGHTALYWYRQSLGQGPEFLIYFQGTGAADDSGLPNDRFFAVRPEGSVSTLKIQRTERGDSAVYLCASSLTGAQETQYFGPGTRLLVL.

This clone was observed a few times. The chain has TRBV7-9 and TRBJ1-6, with D possibly TRBD1 on 5 matching bases. V shed 4 bases and J shed 10 bases, with 14 bases lying between them. The CDR3 extends over 14 amino acids. The V gene's germline CDR1 is SEHNR and CDR2 FQNEAQ (reference sequence). CDR3 DNA: TGTGCCAGCAGCTCTTTCGCCGACAGCTCACCCCTCCACTTT. Its protein is CASSSFADSSPLHF.

This sequence joins TRBV30 and TRBJ1-2, with 7 positions matching TRBD1. Trimming at V came to 1 base and at J to 8 bases, leaving 7 bases not matched to a gene. Germline V lookup: CDR1 GTSNPN, CDR2 SVGIG (reference sequence). This CDR3 has 13 amino acids. CDR3 DNA: TGTGCCTGGAGTGACCTAGGGGGCTCCGGCTACACCTTC. Protein sequence: CAWSDLGGSGYTF. The full variable domain, completed using reference TRBV30 and TRBJ1-2, is SQTIHQWPATLVQPVGSPLSLECTVEGTSNPNLYWYRQAAGRGLQLLFYSVGIGQISSEVPQNLSASRPQDRQFILSSKKLLLSDSGFYLCAWSDLGGSGYTFGSGTRLTVV.

The rearrangement joins TRBV2 to TRBJ1-1; weak D call: TRBD1 (6 bases). V was shortened by 6 bases and J by 1 base, with 15 bases between the two germline ends. The CDR3 runs 15 residues. Germline V CDR1 and CDR2: SNHLY, FYNNEI. The CDR3 reads CASSPLTGRNTEAFF. The CDR3 region has the DNA TGTGCCAGCAGCCCTTTGACAGGTCGGAACACTGAAGCTTTCTTT. The full variable domain, in which reference TRBV2 and TRBJ1-1 provide the parts outside the CDR3, is EPEVTQTPSHQVTQMGQEVILRCVPISNHLYFYWYRQILGQKVEFLVSFYNNEISEKSEIFDDQFSVERPDGSNFTLKIRSTKLEDSAMYFCASSPLTGRNTEAFFGQGTRLTVV.

This clone occurred a few times. The gene calls are TRBV2 and TRBJ2-1; maybe TRBD2 (5 bases). V lost 3 bases to trimming and J lost 6 bases, with 12 bases between them. The CDR3 runs to 14 residues. Germline CDR1 reads SNHLY; CDR2 reads FYNNEI. The CDR3 DNA follows: TGTGCCAGCAGTGAGGACCGGCGGGTCAATGAGCAGTTCTTC. Protein product: CASSEDRRVNEQFF.

The V gene is TRBV28, the J gene TRBJ1-6; the D gene is possibly TRBD1 (6 bases). The CDR3 runs to 16 residues. The germline CDR1 and CDR2 sequences are MDHEN and SYDVKM. The V end lost 4 bases, the J end lost 6 bases, and 16 bases lay between the germline ends. CDR3 in amino acids: CASSWGQGWPNSPLHF. The CDR3 nucleotides are TGTGCCAGCAGTTGGGGGCAGGGATGGCCTAATTCACCCCTCCACTTT. The full variable domain, its missing parts supplied by reference TRBV28 and TRBJ1-6, is DVKVTQSSRYLVKRTGEKVFLECVQDMDHENMFWYRQDPGLGLRLIYFSYDVKMKEKGDIPEGYSVSREKKERFSLILESASTNQTSMYLCASSWGQGWPNSPLHFGNGTRLTVT.

The chain couples TRBV5-1 to TRBJ1-2; D not resolved. The CDR3 loop spans 14 amino acids. The V end lost 4 bases, the J end lost 6 bases, and 16 bases lay between the germline ends. Germline V gives CDR1 SGHRS, CDR2 YFSETQ. This CDR3 reads CASSPTSVYDGYTF. The CDR3 nucleotides read TGCGCCAGCAGCCCTACCTCCGTTTATGATGGCTACACCTTC.

This clone turned up a few times. This chain joins TRBV27 and TRBJ1-2; maybe TRBD1 (5 bases). V lost 1 base and J lost 6, with 15 bases in between. Germline-derived CDR1 and CDR2 are MNHEY and SMNVEV (reference sequence). The CDR3 spans 15 residues. CDR3 coding DNA: TGTGCCAGCAGTTTATACGGCAGGGCTGTGGATGGCTACACCTTC. Translated, it gives CASSLYGRAVDGYTF.

The genes are TRBV27 and TRBJ2-3, with D unresolved. Germline V CDR1 and CDR2: MNHEY, SMNVEV (reference sequence). CDR3 length equals 14 residues. V dropped 6 bases and J dropped 3 bases, with 13 bases sitting between them. This chain's CDR3 is CASSPSELTDTQYF. CDR3 nucleotides: TGTGCCAGCAGCCCGTCTGAGCTGACAGATACGCAGTATTTT.

V gene TRBV19 combines with J gene TRBJ1-2; D is ambiguous. The CDR3 spans 15 residues. V lost 7 bases, J lost 2 bases, and 17 bases lay in between. Per germline, CDR1 LNHDA and CDR2 SQIVND (reference sequence). CDR3 in DNA: TGTGCCAGTACCATTACTACCGGGATAAACTATGGCTACACCTTC. Protein: CASTITTGINYGYTF.

This sequence joins TRBV7-9 and TRBJ1-1, with D hard to call. Germline V gives CDR1 SEHNR, CDR2 FQNEAQ (reference sequence). The CDR3 loop spans 14 amino acids. V was shortened by 4 bases and J by 1 base, with 10 bases between the two germline ends. CDR3 region: CASSSRTRNTEAFF. The CDR3 bases are TGTGCCAGCAGCTCCCGGACCCGGAACACTGAAGCTTTCTTT.

The count of this clone is one. The CDR3, as DNA: TGTGCCAGCAGTGGGACAGGGTATTTTAATGAGCAGTTCTTC. Translation gives CASSGTGYFNEQFF. The chain combines TRBV27 with TRBJ2-1, with 9 bases that match TRBD1. V lost 5 bases, J lost 7 bases, and 6 bases stayed unmatched. The CDR3 is 14 amino acids. Per germline, CDR1 MNHEY and CDR2 SMNVEV (reference sequence).

This clone has more than one count but fewer than ten. The V gene is TRBV7-5, the J gene TRBJ1-1; the DNA was not used to check the table's D call, TRBD1. TRBV7-5 is deemed a pseudogene. This CDR3 spans 16 amino acids. CDR3 residues: CVRSTGPGTGCTEAFF. CDR3 nucleotides: TGTGTCAGAAGCACCGGCCCCGGGACAGGGTGTACTGAAGCTTTCTTT.

This chain joins TRBV5-1 and TRBJ2-1; tentatively, D is TRBD2 (5 bases). The CDR3 length is 13 residues. Trimming took off 3 bases at V and 5 bases at J, with 9 bases between the two ends. Germline CDR1 and CDR2: SGHRS and YFSETQ. For the CDR3, the DNA is TGCGCCAGCAGCTCACTAGACCACAATGAGCAGTTCTTC. It specifies CASSSLDHNEQFF.

This clone was found a few times. V is TRBV6-1 and J is TRBJ1-5; D is possibly TRBD1 (6 bases). V dropped 0 bases and J dropped 0 bases, with 12 bases sitting between them. CDR1 is MNHNS and CDR2 is SASEGT in the germline V gene. The CDR3 extends over 17 amino acids. CDR3 sequence (DNA): TGTGCCAGCAGTGAAGCACAGACAGGTTATAGCAATCAGCCCCAGCATTTT. Translation gives CASSEAQTGYSNQPQHF.

This clone was seen only a few times. This chain links TRBV25-1 with TRBJ2-5; D tentatively fits TRBD1 or TRBD2 (5 bases each). The CDR3 covers 14 residues. Looked up from germline, CDR1 is MGHDK and CDR2 is SYGVNS. Trimming left V 4 bases short and J 5 bases short, with 14 bases between. The CDR3 loop is CASSAGKGWETQYF. CDR3 DNA sequence: TGTGCCAGCAGTGCCGGGAAGGGGTGGGAGACCCAGTACTTC.

This chain connects TRBV7-8 to TRBJ2-7, with no clear D. This CDR3 has 13 amino acids. Germline V gives CDR1 SGHVS, CDR2 FQNEAQ. Trimming removed 8 bases at V and 4 bases at J, with 15 bases between. The CDR3 DNA reads as TGTGCCAGCCGCCCGGGCCATCAATACGAGCAGTACTTC. Encoded protein: CASRPGHQYEQYF.

This rearrangement joins TRBV27 to TRBJ1-6; D is unresolved. V lost 5 bases, J lost 14 bases, and 13 bases lay in between. Germline CDR1 is MNHEY and CDR2 is SMNVEV (reference sequence). The CDR3 covers 12 residues. The CDR3 nucleotides are TGTGCCAGCAGTCCCCAAACCAGGACCCTCCACTTT. This gives the protein CASSPQTRTLHF.

CDR3 in amino acids: CASSADRGSGPTDTQYF. DNA of the CDR3: TGTGCCAGCAGTGCGGATAGGGGGTCGGGGCCCACAGATACGCAGTATTTT. J is TRBJ2-3 and V is TRBV2; the D gene is possibly TRBD1 (6 bases). Per germline, CDR1 SNHLY and CDR2 FYNNEI. The CDR3 totals 17 residues. Trimming left V 4 bases short and J 2 bases short, with 19 bases between.

V usage is TRBV6-1 and J usage is TRBJ1-2; the D gene is possibly TRBD1 (6 bases). The CDR3 extends over 16 amino acids. Deletions cut 4 bases from V and 4 bases from J, with 19 bases between. Germline V lookup: CDR1 MNHNS, CDR2 SASEGT. The CDR3 nucleotides read TGTGCCAGCAGTGCATCGAGGGGGGGGCGAGGCTATGGCTACACCTTC. Encoded protein: CASSASRGGRGYGYTF.

The CDR3 DNA is TGTGCCAGCAGCCTCGGGACAGATTATAGCAATCAGCCCCAGCATTTT. Translating it yields CASSLGTDYSNQPQHF. J is TRBJ1-5 and V is TRBV11-3, with 7 bases matching TRBD1. With V trimmed by 5 bases and J by 0 bases, 7 bases remained unmatched. Germline CDR1 reads SGHNT; CDR2 reads YENEEA. This CDR3 contains 16 residues.

This clone was counted a few times. This chain connects TRBV2 to TRBJ1-5; D is ambiguous. The CDR3 sequence is 14 residues long. V lost 5 bases to trimming and J lost 1 base, with 9 bases between them. Per the germline V gene, CDR1 is SNHLY and CDR2 is FYNNEI. Written as DNA, the CDR3 is TGTGCCAGCAGTCCCGGGCCCAGCAATCAGCCCCAGCATTTT. It specifies CASSPGPSNQPQHF.

This chain links TRBV27 with TRBJ1-2; a possible D gene is TRBD1 (6 bases). CDR1 is MNHEY and CDR2 is SMNVEV in the germline V gene (reference sequence). CDR3 length: 14 residues. V gave up 3 bases and J gave up 8 bases, with 16 bases separating them. Here the CDR3 DNA reads TGTGCCAGCAGTTTGGACAGTCTATTACTGGGCTACACCTTC. Encoded protein: CASSLDSLLLGYTF.